This T cell receptor beta chain came from a study of CD8+CD57+ T cells in acquired aplastic anemia. For the study at large: Sorted CD4+ and CD8+ cells yielded around 3.3 ug of DNA on average.

Between the trimmed V and J ends, which lost 6 bases and 7 bases, there was a span of 16 bases. This CDR3 is 13 amino acids long. Germline assignment: CDR1 SQVTM and CDR2 ANQGSEA. The use of genomic DNA as template underpinned the TCR beta VDJ and CDR3 profiling. TCRdb recomputed calls from the reads with MiXCR, one row per CDR3 protein. The sample lists about 160,000 distinct CDR3 sequences, about two thirds seen once, with approximately 48% in the top ten. All sequencing subjects had displayed CD8+CD57+ cell expansion on flow cytometry. Sequencing input: sorted CD4+, CD8+, or CD8+CD57+ T cells (not recorded which) from PBMCs. The chain uses TRBV29-1 and TRBJ2-1; D may be TRBD1 or TRBD2 (5 bases each). This receptor was taken from a human donor with aplastic anemia. The DNA of the CDR3 is TGCAGCGTGGGACCGGTGTTGATGAATGAGCAGTTCTTC. Protein product: CSVGPVLMNEQFF.